This T cell receptor beta chain was identified during a study of identical twins (dated by TCRdb to 2015 to 2016). Background on the whole study: TCR alpha and beta repertoires from monozygotic twins, unrelated adults of various ages and cord blood were deep-sequenced to test whether fetal clonotypes persist. To rule out contamination, the twin experiments were replicated at different times with different library preparation protocols. General study outcomes and caveats: Compared with coincidental sharing between unrelated individuals, an excess of low generation-probability sequences was observed among out-of-frame TCR alpha sequences shared between twins. Recombination models systematically underestimated out-of-frame TCR alpha sharing in monozygotic twins but agreed with sharing between unrelated individuals. Abundant cord blood beta clonotypes had fewer insertions, young adult naive repertoires showed a similar but weaker trend, and memory repertoires showed no such trend. Because the same donors could not be followed over many years, the conclusions relied on cross-sectional statistical analysis. Zero-insertion analyses could be partly confounded by invariant T cells such as MAIT and iNKT, though diverse VJ usage argued against such confounding for most clonotypes. Excess twin sharing in beta out-of-frame sequences was weaker because fewer shared sequences lowered the signal-to-noise ratio.

This clonotype was detected only once. The specificity of this receptor is unknown. Base-call qualities are not available, and no considerably larger clone is one nucleotide away. To prepare the library, 5' RACE was applied. Sequencing relied on an Illumina HiSeq 2000. Template switching introduced a universal primer binding site; the final cDNA contained a unique molecular identifier, enabling accurate counting of TCR cDNA molecules. First-strand cDNA for TCR alpha and beta chains was synthesized from specific primers in the conserved constant-segment region. Each cDNA library was double barcoded, with a SMART-Mk sample barcode plus Illumina barcodes, to control for contamination. TruSeq adapter sequences along with Illumina sample barcodes were introduced in two successive PCR steps. TCR alpha and beta cDNA libraries were sequenced on the Illumina HiSeq platform with custom primers. The original methods were these. MiGEC was used to process raw reads and extract unique molecular identifiers, and MiXCR was used to find CDR3 positions. For each individual, recombination models were inferred using an EM algorithm with the repgenHMM and IGoR tools. The analysis of shared clonotypes was done with the tcR package in R, with sharing normalized by the product of cloneset sizes. To study raw recombination free of thymic and clonal selection effects, out-of-frame nonproductive sequences were analyzed. The public reads were reprocessed in TCRdb via fastp at Q25 and MiXCR, keeping in-frame beta chains. Here each entry gathers all rows of one CDR3 protein and keeps the most common genes and DNA. It is TCRdb's table, rather than the study itself, that gives the V and J calls and clone size. A total of 1.5 million to 2 million distinct CDR3 sequences appear in this sample, about 31% of them only once. The ten largest clones take up less than 0.35% of the sample.

Including the terminal cysteine and phenylalanine, the CDR3 comprises 14 residues. Kept here is only the CDR3 DNA, which spans 42 bases and is read in frame from base 1. From a lookup of the germline V gene, CDR1 and CDR2 are ENHRY and SYGVKD. V loses 3 bases of germline sequence and J loses 2 bases, and the interval between the two ends is 10 bases. All donors were healthy Caucasians. The rearrangement joined TRBV10-3 to TRBJ1-1, with the D gene too uncertain to name. The material sequenced was cord blood. This TCR was sampled from a newborn girl in good health. CDR3 reads: CAISDRTDNTEAFF. The sequenced DNA: TGTGCCATCAGTGATCGGACTGATAACACTGAAGCTTTCTTT.